Sequencing of this TCR beta chain was carried out in a study of Tregs in tolerant kidney transplant recipients. CDR1 and CDR2 (germline): SGHAT, FQNNGV. This CDR3 comprises 13 residues. Germline trimming cut 6 bases from V and 4 bases from J; bases unmatched to any gene: 5. Sequencing was performed with immunoSEQ multiplex PCR; in TCRdb, only in-frame clones are kept and a portion is missing. The table records about 100,000 clones, roughly 93% of them present only once. About this clone itself: Its antigen is undetermined.

Notes on the study in general: For some patients, primers changed over time, blocking nucleotide-level comparison.

This sequence joins TRBV11-2 and TRBJ1-1, with 7 bases that match TRBD1. The sample in question was CD4+ T cells from blood, obtained before the transplant. This TCR was recovered from a human donor who received a combined kidney and bone marrow transplant. DNA of the CDR3: TGTGCCAGCAGTTTCGGGACAGCCACTGAAGCTTTCTTT. Translated, it gives CASSFGTATEAFF.